This TCR beta chain was sequenced for a study of beta chain features in type 1 diabetes. Overall study results and limits: Within each of all four CD4+ subsets, Type 1 diabetes patients had TCRB CDR3s that were moderately but significantly shorter. Researchers caution that PCR might favor shorter templates, equally among patients and controls. The study left unresolved whether HLA type influences TCRB rearrangement.

Isolated RNA was reverse transcribed in full, so expressed TCRB transcripts were sequenced. This table comes from immunoSEQ multiplex PCR, and its TCRdb copy is limited to in-frame clones, with some not included. The repertoire holds 250,000 to 300,000 clones, with approximately 8% as singletons. The CDR3 is 13 residues long. After removal of 5 bases from V and 6 bases from J, the junction contained 4 bases not matched to a gene. The germline CDR1 and CDR2 sequences are SGHTA and FQGTGA. The sample holds a few counts of this clone. What it binds is not known. The sequencing input was central memory CD4+ T cells from blood. The sequence derives from a woman aged 18-29 years in good health. The chain joins TRBV7-3 to TRBJ2-3; 8 positions match TRBD1. CDR3 bases: TGTGCCAGCAGCCCCGACAGGGGTGATACGCAGTATTTT. It translates to CASSPDRGDTQYF. The variable domain in full, with the rest retrieved from reference TRBV7-3 and TRBJ2-3, is GAGVSQTPSNKVTEKGKYVELRCDPISGHTALYWYRQSLGQGPEFLIYFQGTGAADDSGLPNDRFFAVRPEGSVSTLKIQRTERGDSAVYLCASSPDRGDTQYFGPGTRLTVL.